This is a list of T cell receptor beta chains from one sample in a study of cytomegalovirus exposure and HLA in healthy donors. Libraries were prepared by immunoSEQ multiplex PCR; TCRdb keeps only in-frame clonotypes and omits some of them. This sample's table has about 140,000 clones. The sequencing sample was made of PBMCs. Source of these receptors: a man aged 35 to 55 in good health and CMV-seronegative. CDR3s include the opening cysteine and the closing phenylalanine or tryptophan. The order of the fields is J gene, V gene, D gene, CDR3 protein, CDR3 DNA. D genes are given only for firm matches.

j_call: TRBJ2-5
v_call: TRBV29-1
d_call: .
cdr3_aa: CSVEVGGTETQYF
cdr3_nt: TGCAGCGTTGAAGTGGGGGGAACAGAGACCCAGTACTTC

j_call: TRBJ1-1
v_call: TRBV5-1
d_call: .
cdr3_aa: CASSLVGADTEAFF
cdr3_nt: TGCGCCAGCAGCTTGGTGGGGGCGGACACTGAAGCTTTCTTT

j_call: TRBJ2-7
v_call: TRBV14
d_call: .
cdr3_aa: CASSQGTRVYEQYF
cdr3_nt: TGTGCCAGCAGCCAAGGAACCAGGGTCTACGAGCAGTACTTC

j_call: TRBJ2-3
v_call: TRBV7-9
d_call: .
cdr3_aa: CASSPFRGTDTQYF
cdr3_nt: TGTGCCAGCAGCCCGTTCCGGGGCACAGATACGCAGTATTTT

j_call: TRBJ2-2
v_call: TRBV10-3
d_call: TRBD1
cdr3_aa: CAISETGANTGELFF
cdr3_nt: TGTGCCATCAGTGAGACAGGGGCGAACACCGGGGAGCTGTTTTTT

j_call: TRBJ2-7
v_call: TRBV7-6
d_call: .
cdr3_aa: CASSSQGSEQYF
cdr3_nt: TGTGCCAGCAGCTCGCAGGGGAGCGAGCAGTACTTC

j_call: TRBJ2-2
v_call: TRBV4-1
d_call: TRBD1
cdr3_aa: CASSHGQGAVGELFF
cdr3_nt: TGCGCCAGCAGCCATGGACAGGGGGCGGTCGGGGAGCTGTTTTTT

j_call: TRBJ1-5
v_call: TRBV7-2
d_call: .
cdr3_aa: CASSFGENQPQHF
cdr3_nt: TGTGCCAGCAGCTTCGGTGAGAATCAGCCCCAGCATTTT

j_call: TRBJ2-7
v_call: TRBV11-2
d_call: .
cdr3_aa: CASSLGVEQYF
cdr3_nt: TGTGCCAGCAGCTTAGGAGTGGAGCAGTACTTC

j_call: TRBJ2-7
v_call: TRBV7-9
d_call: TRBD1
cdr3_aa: CASSLGTVEQYF
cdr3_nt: TGTGCCAGCAGCCTAGGGACAGTCGAGCAGTACTTC

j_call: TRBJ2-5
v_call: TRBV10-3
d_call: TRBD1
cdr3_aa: CAISGGQVQETQYF
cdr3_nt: TGTGCCATCAGTGGAGGACAGGTTCAAGAGACCCAGTACTTC

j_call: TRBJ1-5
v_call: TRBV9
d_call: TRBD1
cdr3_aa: CASSPAGGEGNQPQHF
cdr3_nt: TGTGCCAGCAGCCCGGCAGGGGGCGAGGGCAATCAGCCCCAGCATTTT

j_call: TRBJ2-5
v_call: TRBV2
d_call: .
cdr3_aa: CASSERETQYF
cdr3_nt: TGTGCCAGCAGTGAGCGGGAGACCCAGTACTTC

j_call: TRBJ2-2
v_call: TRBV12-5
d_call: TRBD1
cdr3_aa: CASGPDRAGELFF
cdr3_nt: TGTGCTAGTGGACCAGACAGGGCCGGGGAGCTGTTTTTT

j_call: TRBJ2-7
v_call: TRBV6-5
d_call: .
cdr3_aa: CASSSLEGKTTYEQYF
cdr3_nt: TGTGCCAGCAGTTCTTTAGAAGGAAAAACTACCTACGAGCAGTACTTC

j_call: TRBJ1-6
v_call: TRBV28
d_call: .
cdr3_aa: CASSNGQSYNSPLHF
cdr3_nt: TGTGCCAGCAGCAACGGACAGTCCTATAATTCACCCCTCCACTTT

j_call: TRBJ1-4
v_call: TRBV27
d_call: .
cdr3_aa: CASSPGGENEKLFF
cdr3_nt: TGTGCCAGCAGCCCCGGGGGGGAAAATGAAAAACTGTTTTTT

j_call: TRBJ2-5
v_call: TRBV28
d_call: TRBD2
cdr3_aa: CATTPSGGETQYF
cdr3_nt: TGTGCCACGACTCCTAGCGGGGGGGAGACCCAGTACTTC

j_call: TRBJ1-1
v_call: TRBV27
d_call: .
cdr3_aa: CASSTSYEDTEAFF
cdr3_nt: TGTGCCAGCAGTACCAGCTATGAGGACACTGAAGCTTTCTTT

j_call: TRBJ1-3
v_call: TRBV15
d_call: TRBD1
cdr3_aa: CATSSRDRESGNTIYF
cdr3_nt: TGTGCCACCAGCAGCCGGGACAGGGAATCTGGAAACACCATATATTTT

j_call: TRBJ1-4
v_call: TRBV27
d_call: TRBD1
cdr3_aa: CASSPRWRGRSEKLFF
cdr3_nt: TGTGCCAGCAGTCCCCGTTGGAGGGGGCGAAGTGAAAAACTGTTTTTT

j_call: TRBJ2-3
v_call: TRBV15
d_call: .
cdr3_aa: CATSRGRTPPDTQYF
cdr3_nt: TGTGCCACCAGCAGAGGAAGGACTCCCCCAGATACGCAGTATTTT

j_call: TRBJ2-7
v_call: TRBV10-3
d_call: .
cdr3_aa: CAISDSTYEQYF
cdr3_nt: TGTGCCATCAGTGATTCCACCTACGAGCAGTACTTC

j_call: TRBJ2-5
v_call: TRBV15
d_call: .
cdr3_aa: CATGTFQETQYF
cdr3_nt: TGTGCCACCGGGACATTCCAAGAGACCCAGTACTTC

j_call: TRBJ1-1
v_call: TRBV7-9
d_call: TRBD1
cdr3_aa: CASSLRQGDTEAFF
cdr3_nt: TGTGCCAGCAGCTTAAGACAGGGGGACACTGAAGCTTTCTTT

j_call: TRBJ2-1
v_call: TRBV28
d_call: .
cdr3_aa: CASRSSGYNEQFF
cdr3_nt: TGTGCCAGCCGATCTTCGGGATACAATGAGCAGTTCTTC

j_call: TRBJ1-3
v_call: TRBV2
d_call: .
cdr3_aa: CASSTEGGWSGNTIYF
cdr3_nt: TGTGCCAGCAGTACCGAGGGGGGGTGGTCTGGAAACACCATATATTTT

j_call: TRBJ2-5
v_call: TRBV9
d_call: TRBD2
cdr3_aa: CASSVEAGGIRETQYF
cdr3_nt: TGTGCCAGCAGCGTAGAAGCGGGGGGGATTCGGGAGACCCAGTACTTC

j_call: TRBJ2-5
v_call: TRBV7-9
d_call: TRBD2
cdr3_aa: CASSPQRGQETQYF
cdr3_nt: TGTGCCAGCAGCCCCCAGCGGGGCCAAGAGACCCAGTACTTC

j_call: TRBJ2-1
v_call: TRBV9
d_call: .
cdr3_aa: CASSVPRNEQFF
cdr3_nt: TGTGCCAGCAGCGTTCCTCGGAATGAGCAGTTCTTC

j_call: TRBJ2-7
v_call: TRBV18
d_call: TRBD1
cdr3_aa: CASSPLLDRGTYEQYF
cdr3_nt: TGTGCCAGCTCACCCCTCCTGGACAGGGGCACCTACGAGCAGTACTTC